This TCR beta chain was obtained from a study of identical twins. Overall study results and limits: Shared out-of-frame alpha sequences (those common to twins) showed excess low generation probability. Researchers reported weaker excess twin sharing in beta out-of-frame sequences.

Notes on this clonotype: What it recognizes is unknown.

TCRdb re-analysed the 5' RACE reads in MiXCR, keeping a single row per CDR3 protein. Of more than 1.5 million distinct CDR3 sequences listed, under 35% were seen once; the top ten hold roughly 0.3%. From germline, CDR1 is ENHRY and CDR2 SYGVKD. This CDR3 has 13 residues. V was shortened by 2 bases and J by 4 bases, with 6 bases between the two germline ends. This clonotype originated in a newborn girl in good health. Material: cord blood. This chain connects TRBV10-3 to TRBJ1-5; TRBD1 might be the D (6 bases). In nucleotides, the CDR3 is TGTGCCATCAGTGAGGGGACAAATCAGCCCCAGCATTTT. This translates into CAISEGTNQPQHF.